Below, one TCR beta chain is given with its context. The CDR3 has 14 residues. V trimming: 1 base; J trimming: 10 bases; junction bases outside the gene matches: 7. The germline CDR1 and CDR2 sequences are SGHTA and FQGNSA. Per the original methods: The assay estimated nucleated cells by amplifying reference gene primers. Produced via immunoSEQ multiplex PCR; TCRdb's table is partial and in-frame only. That table furnishes V, J and clone size, whereas the DNA furnished D and trimming. The sample holds about 38,000 clones, about 74% seen once. This record belongs to a study of blood T cell repertoires in COVID-19. The overall study: Collection of acute and convalescent COVID-19 samples took place in the United States, Italy and Spain. The cDNA or gDNA used as material had been derived from T cells, B-cell-depleted T cells, or PBMCs.

Enrollment of patients from Seattle took place during active infection, with longitudinal follow-up. The sample comprised peripheral blood. This rearrangement joins TRBV7-2 to TRBJ2-1; TRBD1 aligns across 7 bases. The TCR originated in a man aged 70 or older with COVID-19, enrolled during active disease. The CDR3 coding sequence is TGTGCCAGCAGCTTAGGCCGACAGGGTGGCGAGCAGTTCTTC. Translating it yields CASSLGRQGGEQFF.